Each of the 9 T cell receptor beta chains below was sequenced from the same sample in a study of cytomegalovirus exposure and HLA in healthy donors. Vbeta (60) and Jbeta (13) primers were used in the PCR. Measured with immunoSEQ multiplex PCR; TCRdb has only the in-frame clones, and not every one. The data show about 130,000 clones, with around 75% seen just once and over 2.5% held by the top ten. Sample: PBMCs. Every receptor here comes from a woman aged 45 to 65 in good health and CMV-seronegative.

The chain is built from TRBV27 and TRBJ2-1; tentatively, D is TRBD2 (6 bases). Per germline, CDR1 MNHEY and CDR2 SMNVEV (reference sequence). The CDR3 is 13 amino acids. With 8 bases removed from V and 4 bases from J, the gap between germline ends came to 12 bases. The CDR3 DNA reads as TGTGCCAGCCGCCGCGGGGTGTACAATGAGCAGTTCTTC. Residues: CASRRGVYNEQFF.

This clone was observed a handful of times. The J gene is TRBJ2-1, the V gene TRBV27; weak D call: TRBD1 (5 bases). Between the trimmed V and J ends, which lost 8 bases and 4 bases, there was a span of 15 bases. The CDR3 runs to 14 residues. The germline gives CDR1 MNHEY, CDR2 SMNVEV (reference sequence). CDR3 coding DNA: TGTGCCAGCGCCCGGACAATTGGGTACAATGAGCAGTTCTTC. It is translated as CASARTIGYNEQFF.

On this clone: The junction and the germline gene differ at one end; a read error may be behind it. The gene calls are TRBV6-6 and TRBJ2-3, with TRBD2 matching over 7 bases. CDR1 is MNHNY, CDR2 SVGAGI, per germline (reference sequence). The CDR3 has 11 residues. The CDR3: CASSPQPSGIF. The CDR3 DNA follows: TGTGCCAGCAGTCCCCAGCCGAGCGGGATCTTT.

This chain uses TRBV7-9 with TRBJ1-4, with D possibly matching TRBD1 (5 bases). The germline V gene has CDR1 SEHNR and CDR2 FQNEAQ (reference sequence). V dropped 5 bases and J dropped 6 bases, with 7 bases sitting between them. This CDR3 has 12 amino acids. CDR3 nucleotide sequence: TGTGCCAGCAGCAGACAGTATGAAAAACTGTTTTTT. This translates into CASSRQYEKLFF.

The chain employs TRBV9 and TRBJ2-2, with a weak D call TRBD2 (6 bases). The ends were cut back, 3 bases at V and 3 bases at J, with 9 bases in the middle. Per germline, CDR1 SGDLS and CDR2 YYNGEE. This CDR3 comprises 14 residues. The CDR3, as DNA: TGTGCCAGCAGCGACCCTAGCGACACCGGGGAGCTGTTTTTT. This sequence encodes CASSDPSDTGELFF.

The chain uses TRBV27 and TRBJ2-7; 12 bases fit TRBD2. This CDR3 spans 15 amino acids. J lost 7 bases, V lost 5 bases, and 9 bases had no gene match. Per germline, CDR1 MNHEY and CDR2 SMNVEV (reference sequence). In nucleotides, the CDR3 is TGTGCCAGCAGTCCCCGACTAGCGGGAGTGGGAGAGCAGTACTTC. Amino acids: CASSPRLAGVGEQYF.

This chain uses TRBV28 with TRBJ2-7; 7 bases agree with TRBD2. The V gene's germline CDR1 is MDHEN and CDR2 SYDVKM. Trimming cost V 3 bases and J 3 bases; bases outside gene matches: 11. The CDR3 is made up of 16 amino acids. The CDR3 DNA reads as TGTGCCAGCAGTTTTAACGGTGGCGGGAGTGACTACGAGCAGTACTTC. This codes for CASSFNGGGSDYEQYF.

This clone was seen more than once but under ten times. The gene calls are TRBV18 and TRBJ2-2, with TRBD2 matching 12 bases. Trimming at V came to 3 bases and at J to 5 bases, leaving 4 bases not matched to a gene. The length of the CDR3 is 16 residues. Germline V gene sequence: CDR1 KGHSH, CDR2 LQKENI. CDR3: CASSPTGTSGTGELFF. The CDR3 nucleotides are TGTGCCAGCTCACCTACTGGGACTAGCGGGACCGGGGAGCTGTTTTTT.

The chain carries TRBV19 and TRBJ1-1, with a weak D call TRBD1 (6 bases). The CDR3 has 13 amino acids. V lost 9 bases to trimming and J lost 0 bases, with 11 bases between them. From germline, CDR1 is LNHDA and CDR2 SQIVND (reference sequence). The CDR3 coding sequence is TGTGCCAGCCGGACAGTGATGAACACTGAAGCTTTCTTT. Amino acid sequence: CASRTVMNTEAFF.